Each of the 7 T cell receptor beta chains below was sequenced from the same sample in a study of CD8 T cells in Susac syndrome. It was with random hexamers that about 0.45 to 1 ug RNA was reverse transcribed. TCRdb reanalysed the immunoSEQ multiplex PCR reads using MiXCR and keeps one entry per CDR3 protein. The table lists 200,000 or so distinct CDR3 sequences, approximately 95% of them singletons. The sequenced sample consisted of CD8+ T cells from PBMCs. The source of these receptors is a human donor with Susac syndrome.

This clonotype was seen once. As DNA, the CDR3 is TGCAGCGGCGGGGCTGGGTCCCACGGCTACGAGCAGTACTTC. Protein product: CSGGAGSHGYEQYF. The chain joins TRBV29-1 to TRBJ2-7; TRBD2 might be the D (6 bases). The V gene lost 7 bases and the J gene lost 3 bases, with 19 bases spanning the gap. The CDR3 is 14 amino acids. Looked up from germline, CDR1 is SQVTM and CDR2 is ANQGSEA.

This clonotype was recorded a few times. The chain carries TRBV6-2 or TRBV6-3 and TRBJ1-2, with TRBD1 as a possible D gene (5 bases). The V gene lost 2 bases and the J gene lost 2 bases, with 12 bases spanning the gap. The CDR3 has 15 residues. The V gene's germline CDR1 is MNHEY and CDR2 SVGEGT. CDR3 in amino acids: CASSYGARLNYGYTF. In DNA form, the CDR3 reads TGTGCCAGCAGTTACGGGGCCCGGCTCAACTATGGCTACACCTTC.

The chain carries TRBV11-2 and TRBJ1-1; TRBD1 aligns across 9 bases. The CDR3 consists of 14 residues. V was clipped by 7 bases and J by 6 bases; unmatched bases: 9. Germline V gives CDR1 SGHAT, CDR2 FQNNGV. CDR3 nucleotides: TGTGCCAGCAAGGAACCGGGACAGGGTCCTGAAGCTTTCTTT. Its translation is CASKEPGQGPEAFF. Full variable domain (rest looked up from reference TRBV11-2 and TRBJ1-1): EAGVAQSPRYKIIEKRQSVAFWCNPISGHATLYWYQQILGQGPKLLIQFQNNGVVDDSQLPKDRFSAERLKGVDSTLKIQPAKLEDSAVYLCASKEPGQGPEAFFGQGTRLTVV.

In its sample, this clonotype was seen once. The rearrangement links TRBV20-1 to TRBJ1-1, with D unresolved. Trimming shortened V by 3 bases and J by 4 bases, and 12 bases separated the two germline ends. This CDR3 has 13 residues. Germline assignment: CDR1 DFQATT and CDR2 SNEGSKA (reference sequence). The CDR3 sequence is CSARSISRTEAFF. CDR3 in DNA: TGCAGTGCTAGGTCCATCAGCCGCACTGAAGCTTTCTTT.

The chain uses TRBV5-6 and TRBJ2-1; no reliable D call. Trimming left V 4 bases short and J 5 bases short, with 7 bases between. The CDR3 sequence is 12 residues long. Germline lookup yields CDR1 SGHDT and CDR2 YYEEEE. This chain's CDR3 is CASSLMNNEQFF. The CDR3 coding sequence is TGTGCCAGCAGCCTGATGAACAATGAGCAGTTCTTC.

This chain links TRBV10-2 with TRBJ1-2, with 7 bases lining up with TRBD1. Germline values: CDR1 WSHSY, CDR2 SAAADI. V lost 0 bases to trimming and J lost 7 bases; unmatched junction nucleotides: 8. The CDR3 has 15 residues. The CDR3 loop is CASSESAGGMGGYTF. The CDR3 coding sequence is TGCGCCAGCAGTGAGTCGGCAGGGGGAATGGGTGGCTACACCTTC.

The chain uses TRBV19 and TRBJ2-4; D might be TRBD1 (6 bases). CDR1 is LNHDA, CDR2 SQIVND, per germline (reference sequence). The CDR3 sequence is 18 residues long. Trimming removed 6 bases at V and 0 bases at J, with 21 bases between. CDR3 coding DNA: TGTGCCAGTAGCCTTCTATCAGGGGCGCCTATAGCCAAAAACATTCAGTACTTC. It is translated as CASSLLSGAPIAKNIQYF.